These 15 T cell receptor beta chains share one sample of origin, sequenced in a study of blood T cell repertoires in COVID-19. Sequenced by immunoSEQ multiplex PCR; TCRdb stores in-frame clones only, minus some. The sample has some 150,000 clones; about 90% are singletons. Sequenced: PBMCs or T cells enriched from blood (not recorded which). The source of these receptors is a human donor with acute COVID-19. The donor label of this sample is uncertain.

The chain is built from TRBV5-4 and TRBJ2-5; 7 bases map to TRBD2. V was clipped by 2 bases and J by 4 bases; unmatched bases: 8. From germline, CDR1 is SGHNT and CDR2 YYREEE (reference sequence). This CDR3 is built from 15 residues. CDR3 DNA: TGTGCCAGCAGCTTAGGCGCTAGCGGAATAGAGACCCAGTACTTC. Translation: CASSLGASGIETQYF.

The rearrangement joins TRBV9 to TRBJ2-1, with TRBD1 matching over 9 bases. There are 15 residues in the CDR3. The germline V gene encodes CDR1 SGDLS and CDR2 YYNGEE. J was trimmed by 5 bases and V by 4 bases; bases with no gene match: 7. The CDR3 DNA follows: TGTGCCAGCAGCCCACGGGGACAGGGAAACAATGAGCAGTTCTTC. Amino acid sequence: CASSPRGQGNNEQFF.

The chain has TRBV19 and TRBJ1-3; 10 nucleotides align to TRBD1. The V segment lost 3 bases and the J segment 0 bases; nucleotides outside the gene matches: 2. Germline V gene lookup returns CDR1 LNHDA and CDR2 SQIVND (reference sequence). CDR3 length: 16 residues. For the CDR3, the DNA is TGTGCCAGTAGTATTGGACAGGGGGGCTCTGGAAACACCATATATTTT. It specifies CASSIGQGGSGNTIYF.

J is TRBJ1-5 and V is TRBV6-5, with 7 bases that match TRBD1. The CDR3 sequence is 14 residues long. CDR1 MNHEY and CDR2 SVGAGI come from the germline V gene. Trimming removed 6 bases from V and 4 bases from J; junction bases left unmatched: 6. CDR3 sequence (DNA): TGTGCCAGCAGACCCAGGGGGTTTAATCAGCCCCAGCATTTT. This translates into CASRPRGFNQPQHF.

V is TRBV27 and J is TRBJ1-2, with D possibly being TRBD1 (5 bases). The CDR3 is 14 amino acids. Germline loops: CDR1 MNHEY, CDR2 SMNVEV (reference sequence). The V end lost 2 bases, the J end lost 0 bases, and 7 bases lay between the germline ends. This CDR3 reads CASSLDRANYGYTF. The CDR3, as DNA: TGTGCCAGCAGTTTAGACAGAGCTAACTATGGCTACACCTTC.

This clone was picked up a small number of times. The genes are TRBV30 and TRBJ2-7; 10 bases map to TRBD1. The length of the CDR3 is 15 residues. The V and J ends lost 5 bases and 3 bases, in that order; junction bases with no gene match: 10. Germline CDR1 GTSNPN, CDR2 SVGIG (reference sequence). The CDR3 coding sequence is TGTGCCTGGGGGACCCTGGGGACAGGGGACTACGAGCAGTACTTC. This gives the protein CAWGTLGTGDYEQYF.

The chain's CDR3 is CASSEGQLGYTF. The CDR3 nucleotides read TGCGCCAGCAGCGAGGGACAGCTGGGCTACACCTTC. The chain recombines TRBV5-1 with TRBJ1-2, with 7 bases identical to TRBD1. CDR1 SGHRS and CDR2 YFSETQ come from the germline V gene. The CDR3 is made up of 12 amino acids. Trimming at V came to 4 bases and at J to 8 bases, leaving 5 bases not matched to a gene.

V usage is TRBV29-1 and J usage is TRBJ1-2, with D unresolved. The CDR3 length is 13 residues. Germline lookup yields CDR1 SQVTM and CDR2 ANQGSEA. V shed 0 bases and J shed 6 bases, with 11 bases lying between them. CDR3 in amino acids: CSVEDSGAHGYTF. The CDR3 DNA reads TGCAGCGTTGAAGATTCGGGAGCCCATGGCTACACCTTC.

This clone was seen only once. The V and J genes are TRBV25-1 and TRBJ1-4; 9 bases map to TRBD1. Germline CDR1 and CDR2: MGHDK and SYGVNS. The V and J ends lost 5 bases and 10 bases, in that order; junction bases with no gene match: 8. This CDR3 spans 14 amino acids. DNA of the CDR3: TGTGCCAGCAGTAGCTTACAGGGGGCTCGAAAACTGTTTTTT. Its protein product is CASSSLQGARKLFF.

This chain uses TRBV2 with TRBJ1-2, with no clear D. From germline, CDR1 is SNHLY and CDR2 FYNNEI. V lost 4 bases and J lost 8, with 14 bases in between. The CDR3 consists of 13 residues. CDR3 DNA: TGTGCCAGCAGTGCGGACTCTCTGGGGGGCTACACCTTC. It codes for CASSADSLGGYTF. Drawing the rest from reference TRBV2 and TRBJ1-2, the complete variable domain is EPEVTQTPSHQVTQMGQEVILRCVPISNHLYFYWYRQILGQKVEFLVSFYNNEISEKSEIFDDQFSVERPDGSNFTLKIRSTKLEDSAMYFCASSADSLGGYTFGSGTRLTVV.

The table lists this clone with a count of one. The J gene is TRBJ1-1, the V gene TRBV15, with D perhaps TRBD1 (5 bases). In germline, CDR1 is LNHNV, CDR2 YYDKDF (reference sequence). V was pared by 1 base and J by 3 bases, with 6 bases between. The CDR3 loop spans 13 amino acids. This CDR3 is CATSRGGDTEAFF. The CDR3 DNA reads as TGTGCCACCAGCAGAGGGGGGGACACTGAAGCTTTCTTT.

A single count supports this clone. V gene TRBV5-5 combines with J gene TRBJ1-5, with TRBD1 as a possible D gene (5 bases). CDR3 length: 15 residues. Deletions cut 4 bases from V and 6 bases from J, with 17 bases between. Looked up from germline, CDR1 is SGHKS and CDR2 is YYEKEE (reference sequence). CDR3 DNA: TGTGCCAGCAGCCAGGGACTTTTGTACGGTCAGCCCCAGCATTTT. Its translation is CASSQGLLYGQPQHF.

The chain combines TRBV5-4 with TRBJ2-7; D is possibly TRBD1 (6 bases). Germline V lookup: CDR1 SGHNT, CDR2 YYREEE (reference sequence). This CDR3 is 14 amino acids long. V was cut by 0 bases and J by 1 base, with 8 bases left in between. The CDR3 protein is CASSLEDSSYEQYF. The CDR3 DNA follows: TGTGCCAGCAGCTTGGAGGACAGTTCCTACGAGCAGTACTTC.

This clone was seen more than once but under ten times. The V gene is TRBV20-1, the J gene TRBJ2-3; D may be TRBD2 (5 bases). V lost 3 bases to trimming and J lost 2 bases, with 15 bases between them. Germline-derived CDR1 and CDR2 are DFQATT and SNEGSKA (reference sequence). This CDR3 is built from 15 residues. The CDR3 nucleotides are TGCAGTGCTAGTCCCGCGGGTCGGAACACAGATACGCAGTATTTT. Protein product: CSASPAGRNTDTQYF.

The V and J genes are TRBV7-9 and TRBJ1-1; the D gene is possibly TRBD1 (5 bases). The germline V gene encodes CDR1 SEHNR and CDR2 FQNEAQ (reference sequence). V lost 6 bases, J lost 8 bases, and 25 bases lay in between. The CDR3 has 16 residues. In DNA, the CDR3 is TGTGCCAGCAGGGCCTTTAAGGGCATAGATCAGGGCGAAGCTTTCTTT. It translates to CASRAFKGIDQGEAFF. Combining the CDR3 with reference TRBV7-9 and TRBJ1-1 gives the whole variable domain DTGVSQNPRHKITKRGQNVTFRCDPISEHNRLYWYRQTLGQGPEFLTYFQNEAQLEKSRLLSDRFSAERPKGSFSTLEIQRTEQGDSAMYLCASRAFKGIDQGEAFFGQGTRLTVV.